These 5 T cell receptor beta chains came from one sample sequenced in a study of siplizumab effects on memory and regulatory T cells. Generated by immunoSEQ multiplex PCR, the TCRdb table keeps only in-frame clones and is missing some. The sample carries about 70,000 clones, approximately 88% recorded once. The material sequenced was Tregs sorted from blood. The receptors come from a human donor in good health.

This clone was observed a few times. The V call is TRBV7-9, the J call TRBJ1-5; D unclear. The CDR3 runs to 14 residues. The germline CDR1 and CDR2 sequences are SEHNR and FQNEAQ (reference sequence). The V and J ends lost 5 bases and 2 bases respectively, with 10 bases between them. The CDR3 protein is CASSPGSGNQPQHF. The CDR3 region has the DNA TGTGCCAGCAGCCCAGGTTCGGGCAATCAGCCCCAGCATTTT. Using reference TRBV7-9 and TRBJ1-5 for the parts outside the CDR3, the full variable domain is DTGVSQNPRHKITKRGQNVTFRCDPISEHNRLYWYRQTLGQGPEFLTYFQNEAQLEKSRLLSDRFSAERPKGSFSTLEIQRTEQGDSAMYLCASSPGSGNQPQHFGDGTRLSIL.

The V and J genes are TRBV11-3 and TRBJ2-5, with D unresolved. V lost 5 bases and J 5 bases, leaving 12 bases between the germline ends. Per the germline V gene, CDR1 is SGHNT and CDR2 is YENEEA. The CDR3 is 13 residues long. CDR3 sequence: CASSTQIGETQYF. DNA for the CDR3: TGTGCCAGCAGCACCCAAATCGGGGAGACCCAGTACTTC. Full variable domain (rest looked up from reference TRBV11-3 and TRBJ2-5): EAGVVQSPRYKIIEKKQPVAFWCNPISGHNTLYWYLQNLGQGPELLIRYENEEAVDDSQLPKDRFSAERLKGVDSTLKIQPAELGDSAVYLCASSTQIGETQYFGPGTRLLVL.

The chain recombines TRBV30 with TRBJ1-5; unclear D gene. Germline V CDR1 and CDR2: GTSNPN, SVGIG (reference sequence). Trimming took 2 bases from V and 0 from J, leaving 14 bases between them. The CDR3 has 16 residues. CDR3 sequence (DNA): TGTGCCTGGAGTCAATTCGGAGAATATAGCAATCAGCCCCAGCATTTT. Amino acid sequence: CAWSQFGEYSNQPQHF.

The chain carries TRBV6-1 and TRBJ1-1, with no clear D. Germline V gives CDR1 MNHNS, CDR2 SASEGT. The V and J ends lost 6 bases and 8 bases respectively, with 16 bases between them. The CDR3 has 13 amino acids. The CDR3 reads CASSRLSGKEAFF. In DNA, the CDR3 is TGTGCCAGCAGCCGTTTATCGGGCAAGGAAGCTTTCTTT.

The chain carries TRBV10-2 and TRBJ1-5; D is ambiguous. This CDR3 has 14 amino acids. V was shortened by 3 bases and J by 0 bases, with 6 bases between the two germline ends. Germline lookup yields CDR1 WSHSY and CDR2 SAAADI. The CDR3: CASSDKVSNQPQHF. The CDR3 DNA is TGCGCCAGCAGTGACAAGGTTAGCAATCAGCCCCAGCATTTT.